This entry is about one T cell receptor (beta chain). The repertoire was sequenced with immunoSEQ multiplex PCR; TCRdb's copy has only in-frame clones and lacks some. The sample holds 250,000 to 350,000 clones, 80% to 95% seen once. The data belong to a study of blood T cell repertoires in COVID-19. Germline V gene sequence: CDR1 MDHEN, CDR2 SYDVKM. CDR3 size: 15 residues. After removal of 5 bases from V and 6 bases from J, the junction contained 10 bases not matched to a gene. This chain links TRBV28 with TRBJ2-7; TRBD1 matches at 10 bases. The specimen sequenced was PBMCs or T cells enriched from blood (not recorded which). The sequence was collected from a woman between 25 and 40 years old who had recovered from COVID-19. Here the CDR3 reads CASSAVDRGEVEQYF. CDR3 sequence (DNA): TGTGCCAGCAGTGCGGTGGACAGGGGGGAGGTCGAGCAGTACTTC.